The next 3 T cell receptor beta chains were all read from a single sample in a study of T cell responses to AZD1222 COVID-19 vaccine. Repertoires were generated with immunoSEQ multiplex PCR, while TCRdb's copy carries only in-frame clones and drops some. Of roughly 200,000 clones in the sample, 93% were seen once. Sample: peripheral blood, taken on day 0 of MenACWY control vaccination. Receptors originate from an adult in good health.

In DNA, the CDR3 is TGTGCCAGCAGCCCGGGGGGGCCCACCTACGAGCAGTACTTC. The encoded protein is CASSPGGPTYEQYF. The genes are TRBV7-2 and TRBJ2-7; 8 bases fit TRBD2. The CDR3 runs to 14 residues. Trimming at V came to 5 bases and at J to 2 bases, leaving 5 bases not matched to a gene. Germline CDR1 SGHTA, CDR2 FQGNSA.

The chain is built from TRBV5-1 and TRBJ1-6; 7 nucleotides agree with TRBD1. CDR1 is SGHRS and CDR2 is YFSETQ in the germline V gene. The trim removed 0 bases at V and 9 bases at J, leaving 6 bases unmatched. This CDR3 region has 15 residues. DNA of the CDR3: TGCGCCAGCAGCTTGGAGGGGGCAAATAGTTCACCCCTCCACTTT. Translated: CASSLEGANSSPLHF.

This clone was counted a single time. This chain joins TRBV7-9 and TRBJ1-4, with 7 positions matching TRBD1. The CDR3 has 14 residues. With 5 bases clipped from V and 3 bases from J, the junction kept 3 bases outside the gene matches. Germline loops: CDR1 SEHNR, CDR2 FQNEAQ (reference sequence). CDR3 sequence: CASSQDRPNEKLFF. In DNA form, the CDR3 reads TGTGCCAGCAGCCAGGACAGGCCTAATGAAAAACTGTTTTTT. Based on the CDR3 plus reference TRBV7-9 and TRBJ1-4, the full variable domain is DTGVSQNPRHKITKRGQNVTFRCDPISEHNRLYWYRQTLGQGPEFLTYFQNEAQLEKSRLLSDRFSAERPKGSFSTLEIQRTEQGDSAMYLCASSQDRPNEKLFFGSGTQLSVL.